The clone carrying this T cell receptor (beta chain) was observed a few times. Trimming left V 0 bases short and J 4 bases short, with 3 bases between. Germline CDR1 and CDR2: SGDLS and YYNGEE. The CDR3 is 12 residues long. These data originate in a study of CD8 T cells in Susac syndrome. An amount of RNA that ranged from roughly 0.45 to 1 ug was reverse transcribed with random hexamers. TCRdb recomputed calls from the immunoSEQ multiplex PCR reads with MiXCR, one row per CDR3 protein. The data show 180,000 or so distinct CDR3 sequences, roughly 96% seen once. High-throughput TCR beta sequencing covered peripheral CD8+ and CD4+ T cells.

The chain combines TRBV9 with TRBJ2-3; D ambiguous. Material for sequencing was CD4+ T cells from PBMCs. The TCR originated in a human donor with multiple sclerosis. The CDR3 loop reads CASSVEADTQYF. The CDR3 DNA reads TGTGCCAGCAGCGTAGAGGCAGATACGCAGTATTTT.